This T cell receptor beta chain was sequenced for a study of beta chain features in type 1 diabetes. The study, taken as a whole, reports: There was a moderate but significant shortening of TCRB CDR3s in all four CD4+ subsets of Type 1 diabetes patients.

This clone has only a few counts. Its antigen is currently unknown. Germline-derived CDR1 and CDR2 are SQVTM and ANQGSEA. This CDR3 spans 12 amino acids. Trimming took 5 bases from V and 3 from J; bases not matched to a gene: 1. The sequenced template was cDNA made from the entire isolated RNA. Sequenced by immunoSEQ multiplex PCR; TCRdb stores in-frame clones only, minus some. The sample holds about 650,000 clones, 9.5% to 15% seen once. The chain recombines TRBV29-1 with TRBJ1-5; 7 nucleotides align to TRBD1. Material for sequencing was naive CD4+ T cells from blood. The sequence derives from a man younger than 40 with type 1 diabetes. CDR3 nucleotide sequence: TGCAGCGTTAAGGGGGCCAATCAGCCCCAGCATTTT. As protein: CSVKGANQPQHF.